This TCR beta chain was captured by sequencing in a study of T cells in Graves' hyperthyroidism and ophthalmopathy. Lactation, pregnancy, other autoimmune disease or uncontrolled infection excluded patients. Clinical symptoms, serum thyroxine, TRAb, thyroid ultrasound and orbital computed tomography informed diagnoses. This clonotype was detected ten times or more. Amplified TCR beta CDR3 regions came from RNA transcripts. First-round RT-PCR with HTBI primers amplified the TCR CDR3 region. TCRdb redid the calling of the multiplex PCR reads with MiXCR, one entry per CDR3 protein. The sample shows around 420,000 distinct CDR3 sequences, roughly 13% of them seen only once. This clonotype originated in a woman between 18 and 29 years old with Graves' hyperthyroidism. Sequenced: blood.

DNA for the CDR3: TGTGCCAGCAGTGAGGACAGGGTGGGCAATCAGCCCCAGCATTTT. Amino acid sequence: CASSEDRVGNQPQHF. The rearrangement joins TRBV6-1 to TRBJ1-5; TRBD1 agrees at 8 bases. V was clipped by 3 bases and J by 2 bases; unmatched bases: 3. Germline CDR1 MNHNS, CDR2 SASEGT. This CDR3 contains 15 residues.